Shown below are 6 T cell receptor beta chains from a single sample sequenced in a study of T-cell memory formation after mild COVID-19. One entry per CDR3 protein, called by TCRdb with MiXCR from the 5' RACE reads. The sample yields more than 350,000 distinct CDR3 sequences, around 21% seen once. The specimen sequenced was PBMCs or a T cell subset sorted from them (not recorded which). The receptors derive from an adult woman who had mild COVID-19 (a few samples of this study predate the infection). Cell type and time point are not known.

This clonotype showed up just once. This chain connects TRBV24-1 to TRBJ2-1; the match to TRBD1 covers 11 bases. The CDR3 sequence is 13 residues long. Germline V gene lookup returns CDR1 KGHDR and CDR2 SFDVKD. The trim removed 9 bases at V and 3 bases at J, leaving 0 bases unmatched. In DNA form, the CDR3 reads TGTGCCACCGGGACAGGGGGCTACAATGAGCAGTTCTTC. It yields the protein CATGTGGYNEQFF.

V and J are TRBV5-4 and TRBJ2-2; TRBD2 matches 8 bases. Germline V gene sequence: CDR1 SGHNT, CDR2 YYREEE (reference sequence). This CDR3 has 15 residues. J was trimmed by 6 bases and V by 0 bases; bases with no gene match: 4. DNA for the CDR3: TGTGCCAGCAGCTTGGGCGGGGGGCCCCCCGGGGAGCTGTTTTTT. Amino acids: CASSLGGGPPGELFF. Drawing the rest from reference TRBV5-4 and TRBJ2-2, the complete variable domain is ETGVTQSPTHLIKTRGQQVTLRCSSQSGHNTVSWYQQALGQGPQFIFQYYREEENGRGNFPPRFSGLQFPNYSSELNVNALELDDSALYLCASSLGGGPPGELFFGEGSRLTVL.

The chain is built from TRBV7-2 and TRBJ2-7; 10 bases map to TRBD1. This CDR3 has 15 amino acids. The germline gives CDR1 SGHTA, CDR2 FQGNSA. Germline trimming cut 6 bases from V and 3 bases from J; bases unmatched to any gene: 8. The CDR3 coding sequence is TGTGCCAGCAGGACCGGGACAGGGGCCTACTACGAGCAGTACTTC. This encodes CASRTGTGAYYEQYF.

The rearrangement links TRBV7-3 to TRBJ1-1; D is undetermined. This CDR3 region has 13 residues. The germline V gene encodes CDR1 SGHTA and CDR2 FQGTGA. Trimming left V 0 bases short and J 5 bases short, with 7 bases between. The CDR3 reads CASSLTVETEAFF. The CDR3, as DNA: TGTGCCAGCAGCTTAACGGTCGAGACTGAAGCTTTCTTT.

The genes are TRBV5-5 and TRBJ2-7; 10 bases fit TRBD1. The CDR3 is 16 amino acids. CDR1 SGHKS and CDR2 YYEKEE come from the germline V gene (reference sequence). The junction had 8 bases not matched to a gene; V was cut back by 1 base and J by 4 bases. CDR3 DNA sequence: TGTGCCAGCAGCTTGTCCTCTCAGGACAGGGGGTACGAGCAGTACTTC. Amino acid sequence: CASSLSSQDRGYEQYF. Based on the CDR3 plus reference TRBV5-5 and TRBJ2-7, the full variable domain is DAGVTQSPTHLIKTRGQQVTLRCSPISGHKSVSWYQQVLGQGPQFIFQYYEKEERGRGNFPDRFSARQFPNYSSELNVNALLLGDSALYLCASSLSSQDRGYEQYFGPGTRLTVT.

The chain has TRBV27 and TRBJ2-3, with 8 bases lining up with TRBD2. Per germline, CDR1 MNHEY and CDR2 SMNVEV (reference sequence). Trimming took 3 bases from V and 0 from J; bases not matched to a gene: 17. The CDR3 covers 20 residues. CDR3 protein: CASSLVGLADLSTSTDTQYF. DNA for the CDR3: TGTGCCAGCAGTTTGGTAGGACTAGCTGACCTTTCTACTAGCACAGATACGCAGTATTTT.